This TCR beta chain is from a study of response to subunit inactivated influenza vaccine. TCRdb re-called the RT-PCR reads through MiXCR, storing one row per CDR3 protein. This sample carries 500,000 to 600,000 distinct CDR3 sequences, 12% of them seen once, and the ten largest clones take roughly 10%. This clonotype has a count of ten or more. Its cognate antigen is unknown. General study results and limits: It was suggested by the authors that few new T cells are recruited by each seasonal influenza vaccination.

The receptor's source is a man in his fifties who received an inactivated influenza vaccine. This sample comprised PBMCs from blood, obtained on the day of vaccination.

DNA for the CDR3: TGTGCCAGCAGCCCACGGACAGTGAGCTCCTACGAGCAGTACTTC. Protein: CASSPRTVSSYEQYF. The chain couples TRBV11-2 to TRBJ2-7; maybe TRBD1 (6 bases). The V gene lost 5 bases and the J gene lost 0 bases, with 14 bases spanning the gap. The V gene's germline CDR1 is SGHAT and CDR2 FQNNGV. The CDR3 totals 15 residues.